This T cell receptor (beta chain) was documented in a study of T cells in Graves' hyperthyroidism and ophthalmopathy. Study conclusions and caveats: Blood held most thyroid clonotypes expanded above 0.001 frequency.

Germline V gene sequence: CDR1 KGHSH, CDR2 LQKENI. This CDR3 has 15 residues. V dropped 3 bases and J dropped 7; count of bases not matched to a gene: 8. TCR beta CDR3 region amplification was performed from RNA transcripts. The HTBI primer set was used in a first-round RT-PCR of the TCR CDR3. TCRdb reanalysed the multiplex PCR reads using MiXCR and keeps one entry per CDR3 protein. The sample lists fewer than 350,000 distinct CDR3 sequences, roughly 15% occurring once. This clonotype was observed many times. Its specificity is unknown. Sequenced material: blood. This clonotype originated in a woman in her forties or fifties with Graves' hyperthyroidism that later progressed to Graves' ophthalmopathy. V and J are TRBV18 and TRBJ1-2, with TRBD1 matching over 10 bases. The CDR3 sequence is CASSPLGQGQGGYTF. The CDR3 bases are TGTGCCAGCTCACCCTTGGGACAGGGGCAAGGTGGCTACACCTTC. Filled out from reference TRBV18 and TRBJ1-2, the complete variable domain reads NAGVMQNPRHLVRRRGQEARLRCSPMKGHSHVYWYRQLPEEGLKFMVYLQKENIIDESGMPKERFSAEFPKEGPSILRIQQVVRGDSAAYFCASSPLGQGQGGYTFGSGTRLTVV.